A single sample is the source of the 7 T cell receptor beta chains below, sequenced in a study of PD-L1 blockade in urothelial cancer. Produced via immunoSEQ multiplex PCR; TCRdb's table is partial and in-frame only. The table shows 70,000 to 100,000 clones, with around 84% occurring only once. Stated time point: pretreatment peripheral blood. The specimen comprised PBMCs, sampled around atezolizumab (anti-PD-L1) treatment. Source of these receptors: a man between 60 and 75 years old with urothelial cancer.

This clone was seen only a few times. The V call is TRBV5-6, the J call TRBJ1-1, with TRBD1 as a possible D gene (5 bases). V gave up 2 bases and J gave up 8 bases, with 10 bases separating them. The CDR3 is made up of 12 amino acids. Germline V gives CDR1 SGHDT, CDR2 YYEEEE. In nucleotides, the CDR3 is TGTGCCAGCAGCTTTCAGGGTAACGAAGCTTTCTTT. Translating it yields CASSFQGNEAFF.

This clone appeared a few times. CDR3 loop: CASSRPGVQETQYF. For the CDR3, the DNA is TGTGCCAGCAGCCGTCCCGGGGTCCAAGAGACCCAGTACTTC. The V gene is TRBV7-9, the J gene TRBJ2-5, with a tentative D call TRBD2 (5 bases). Trimming took 5 bases from V and 1 from J, leaving 11 bases between them. CDR3 length: 14 amino acids. Germline V gene sequence: CDR1 SEHNR, CDR2 FQNEAQ (reference sequence).

This rearrangement joins TRBV7-2 to TRBJ2-1; possible D gene TRBD2, 7 bases. Trimming pared 4 bases from V and 0 bases from J, leaving 16 bases between. Germline V gives CDR1 SGHTA, CDR2 FQGNSA. The CDR3 covers 17 residues. Here the CDR3 reads CASSWVGGPSSYNEQFF. For the CDR3, the DNA is TGTGCCAGCAGCTGGGTCGGGGGGCCTAGCTCCTACAATGAGCAGTTCTTC.

The chain combines TRBV9 with TRBJ2-3; TRBD1 aligns across 7 bases. Trimming cost V 0 bases and J 5 bases; bases outside gene matches: 3. The V gene's germline CDR1 is SGDLS and CDR2 YYNGEE. There are 14 residues in the CDR3. The chain's CDR3 is CASSVVTGVDTQYF. The CDR3 nucleotides are TGTGCCAGCAGCGTAGTAACAGGGGTAGATACGCAGTATTTT.

The gene calls are TRBV29-1 and TRBJ2-2; D may be TRBD1 (6 bases). Germline loops: CDR1 SQVTM, CDR2 ANQGSEA. This CDR3 region has 14 residues. Trimming left V 1 base short and J 0 bases short, with 6 bases between. CDR3 amino acids: CSVEGGPNTGELFF. CDR3 DNA: TGCAGCGTTGAAGGGGGGCCGAACACCGGGGAGCTGTTTTTT.

The chain links TRBV7-9 to TRBJ2-5; TRBD2 aligns across 14 bases. The V segment lost 2 bases and the J segment 4 bases; nucleotides outside the gene matches: 3. CDR3 size: 16 residues. Germline assignment: CDR1 SEHNR and CDR2 FQNEAQ (reference sequence). CDR3 sequence: CASSLQGLAGVETQYF. In nucleotides, the CDR3 is TGTGCCAGCAGCTTACAGGGACTAGCGGGAGTAGAGACCCAGTACTTC.

J is TRBJ2-3 and V is TRBV6-5; D may be TRBD2 (6 bases). Trimming cost V 2 bases and J 6 bases, with 15 bases left between them. Germline-derived CDR1 and CDR2 are MNHEY and SVGAGI. There are 15 residues in the CDR3. The CDR3 is CASSYTRGSIDTQYF. The CDR3 DNA sequence: TGTGCCAGCAGTTACACGCGGGGTTCTATCGATACGCAGTATTTT.